This TCR beta chain was identified during a study of blood T cell repertoires in COVID-19. As for the study in general: Sites in the United States, Italy and Spain provided acute and convalescent COVID-19 samples. Sources were T cells, B-cell-depleted T cells, or PBMCs; the material itself was cDNA or gDNA.

Original processing methods: Estimation of nucleated cell counts relied on the amplification of reference gene primers. TCRdb's copy holds only in-frame clones and misses some; the assay was immunoSEQ multiplex PCR. V and J calls and clone size come straight from that table; D and trimming were deduced from the DNA. The sample lists around 160,000 clones, 80% to 90% occurring once. Germline-derived CDR1 and CDR2 are LNHNV and YYDKDF (reference sequence). The ends were cut back, 1 base at V and 3 bases at J, with 15 bases in the middle. This CDR3 contains 16 residues. The sequence derives from a human donor in a cohort sampled during active COVID-19. The sequencing sample was made of peripheral blood. This chain uses TRBV15 with TRBJ1-2; tentatively, D is TRBD1 (5 bases). The CDR3 DNA follows: TGTGCCACCAGCAGAGTAGGAGGGGTTGTGGACTATGGCTACACCTTC. It specifies CATSRVGGVVDYGYTF.